These T cell receptor beta chains were read from a single sample in a study of Graves' ophthalmopathy and Graves' hyperthyroidism. One entry per CDR3 protein results from TCRdb running MiXCR on the multiplex PCR reads. The sample lists almost 400,000 distinct CDR3 sequences, 15% to 20% occurring once. Source material: peripheral blood. All receptors derive from a woman aged 18-29 years with Graves' ophthalmopathy. Each CDR3 is given with its conserved first and last residue. The D gene is left open where the match is weak. Clone size is stated in some rows and not others, as once, few, many or a class when expanded.

NA,TRBV24-1,TRBD1,TRBJ2-2,TGTGCCACCAGTGATTCTCCAGGACAGGGAGGTAGAGTCACCGGGGAGCTGTTTTTT,CATSDSPGQGGRVTGELFF
NA,TRBV19,TRBD1,TRBJ1-2,TGTGCCACCACAGGGGGAACTAACTATGGCTACACCTTC,CATTGGTNYGYTF
many,TRBV5-1,NA,TRBJ2-7,TGCGCCAGCTCCCTTCCAGGTGCCTACGAGCAGTACTTC,CASSLPGAYEQYF
few,TRBV9,TRBD1,TRBJ1-2,TGTGCCAGCAGCGTAGTAGAGACAGGGTTTCAGGGCGGCGGCTACACCTTC,CASSVVETGFQGGGYTF
many,TRBV5-1,TRBD1,TRBJ1-5,TGCGCCAGCAGCTCCCAGGGGGCGAGGGATCAGCCCCAGCATTTT,CASSSQGARDQPQHF
many,TRBV6-5,TRBD1,TRBJ1-1,TGTGCCAGCAGTTACTCACAGGGGGCGAGGGAGAACACTGAAGCTTTCTTT,CASSYSQGARENTEAFF
many,TRBV28,NA,TRBJ2-5,TGTGCCAGCAGTTCTACTAGCCCAGGAGAAAGGACCCAGTACTTC,CASSSTSPGERTQYF
NA,TRBV11-2,NA,TRBJ2-4,TGTGCCAGCAGCTTAGAACAGTTAAACATTCAGTACTTC,CASSLEQLNIQYF
many,TRBV29-1,TRBD1,TRBJ1-1,TGCAGCGTTCTACCGGGACAGGGGCTGAGGGGCACTGAAGCTTTCTTT,CSVLPGQGLRGTEAFF
few,TRBV6-2/TRBV6-3,NA,TRBJ2-5,TGTGCCAGCAGCCAAGGACAGTCATGGGAGACCCAGTACTTC,CASSQGQSWETQYF
NA,TRBV12-3/TRBV12-4,TRBD2,TRBJ2-7,TGTGCCAGCAGTTTCAGCGGGATTACCGACGAGCAGTACTTC,CASSFSGITDEQYF
many,TRBV30,NA,TRBJ1-2,TGTGCCTGGAGGCCAACTCCGCCAGGGAGGGACACCTTC,CAWRPTPPGRDTF
many,TRBV7-2,NA,TRBJ1-3,TGTGCCAGCAGCTTAGACCCGGTGACCACCATATATTTT,CASSLDPVTTIYF
many,TRBV29-1,NA,TRBJ1-5,TGCAGCGTTGGGTTTAGCAATCAGCCCCAGCATTTT,CSVGFSNQPQHF
many,TRBV6-5,TRBD1,TRBJ2-7,TGTGCCAGCAGTTACCCGGGACAGGGTCGCCGCGAGCAGTACTTC,CASSYPGQGRREQYF
many,TRBV28,NA,TRBJ2-7,TGTGCCAGCAGGAGATTCGGGCAGGAACCCTACGAGCAGTACTTC,CASRRFGQEPYEQYF
many,TRBV20-1,NA,TRBJ1-2,TGCAGTGCTAGAGATCCCGGCAGGGAGGCTCGTGGCTACACCTTC,CSARDPGREARGYTF
NA,TRBV12-3/TRBV12-4,TRBD2,TRBJ2-7,TGTGCCAGCACGGTGGGCGGGAGCCCTCTCGAGCAGTACTTC,CASTVGGSPLEQYF
many,TRBV28,NA,TRBJ2-5,TGTGCCAGCAGTCCAGAGGAAAAGGAGACCCAGTACTTC,CASSPEEKETQYF
many,TRBV7-2,TRBD2,TRBJ2-7,TGTGCCATCCCCCTAGCGGGGCCCTCCTACGAGCAGTACTTC,CAIPLAGPSYEQYF
many,TRBV29-1,NA,TRBJ2-7,TGCAGCGTCAGTCGAGGCGCTTACGAGCAGTACTTC,CSVSRGAYEQYF
many,TRBV3-1,TRBD2,TRBJ2-7,TGTGCCAGCAGCCGGGGACTAGAATACGACGAGCAGTACTTC,CASSRGLEYDEQYF
NA,TRBV20-1,NA,TRBJ2-5,TGCAGTGCTAGGGTTGGGACCCAGTACTTC,CSARVGTQYF
many,TRBV4-3,TRBD1,TRBJ1-1,TGCGCCAGCAGCCAGTCTTCCGCCGGGACAGGGTGGACTGAAGCTTTCTTT,CASSQSSAGTGWTEAFF
many,TRBV28,NA,TRBJ2-7,TGTGCCAGCAGTTTGATTTGGGACGAGCAGTACTTC,CASSLIWDEQYF
many,TRBV3-1,TRBD2,TRBJ2-7,TGTGCCAGCAGCGACCTGACTAGCGGCTACGAGCAGTACTTC,CASSDLTSGYEQYF
few,TRBV7-8,TRBD2,TRBJ2-7,TGTGCCAGCCGCCCCCGGACTAGCAAGGGTTACGAGCAGTACTTC,CASRPRTSKGYEQYF
many,TRBV6-2/TRBV6-3,NA,TRBJ1-1,TGTGCCAGCAGTTACCCTGGTATGGAGACTTTCTTT,CASSYPGMETFF
many,TRBV12-3/TRBV12-4,NA,TRBJ2-3,TGTGCCAGCAGATCCGACAGGCATACCACAGATACGCAGTATTTT,CASRSDRHTTDTQYF
NA,TRBV18,NA,TRBJ1-1,TGTGCCAGCTCACTACAGGATACCCACACTGAAGCTTTCTTT,CASSLQDTHTEAFF
many,TRBV4-2,TRBD2,TRBJ2-2,TGTGCCAGCAGCCCCCGACTAGCGGGACTGAACACCGGGGAGCTGTTTTTT,CASSPRLAGLNTGELFF
many,TRBV6-2/TRBV6-3,NA,TRBJ1-1,TGTGCCAGCAGCTCAGACCGCCGAACTAAATCGGGTGAAGCTTTCTTT,CASSSDRRTKSGEAFF
many,TRBV6-1,NA,TRBJ1-5,TGTGCCAGCAGTCGCCGGGGAGGTCAGCCCCAGCATTTT,CASSRRGGQPQHF
many,TRBV6-2/TRBV6-3,TRBD1,TRBJ2-7,TGTGCCAGCGGAGACAGGGGTCCCTCCTACGAGCAGTACTTC,CASGDRGPSYEQYF
many,TRBV28,NA,TRBJ2-5,TGTGCCAGCAGTGTCGGGGTTCGGGAGACCCAGTACTTC,CASSVGVRETQYF
many,TRBV24-1,TRBD1,TRBJ2-5,TGTGCCACCAGTGATGGGGCTGACAGGGGCCAAGAGACCCAGTACTTC,CATSDGADRGQETQYF
few,TRBV19,TRBD1,TRBJ1-2,TGTGCCAGTATCCAAGGCCCCGCAGGGGGGGATGGCTACACCTTC,CASIQGPAGGDGYTF
many,TRBV5-1,NA,TRBJ2-7,TGCGCCAGCAGCTCGGCCGGGGGAACTTCCTACGAGCAGTACTTC,CASSSAGGTSYEQYF
many,TRBV6-2/TRBV6-3,NA,TRBJ1-1,TGTGCCAGCAGGGAGCCGGCCGGAGGGGCTTTCTTT,CASREPAGGAFF
NA,TRBV10-3,NA,TRBJ1-2,TGTGCCATCAGTGAGTCGAATATGGGGCCGAACTATGGCTACACCTTC,CAISESNMGPNYGYTF